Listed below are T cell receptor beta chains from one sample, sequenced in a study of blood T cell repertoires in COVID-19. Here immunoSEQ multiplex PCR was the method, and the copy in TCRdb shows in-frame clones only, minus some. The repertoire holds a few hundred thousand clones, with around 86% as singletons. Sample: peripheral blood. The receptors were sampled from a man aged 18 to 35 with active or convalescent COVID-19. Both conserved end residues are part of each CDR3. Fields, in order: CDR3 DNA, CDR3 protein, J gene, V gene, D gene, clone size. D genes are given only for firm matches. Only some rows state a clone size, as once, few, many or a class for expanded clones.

CDR3nt: TGTGCCAGCAGTGAAGAGCGCAAGGAGTACTTC
CDR3aa: CASSEERKEYF
j_gene: TRBJ2-7
v_gene: TRBV6-1
d_gene: .
abundance: .

CDR3nt: TGTGCCAGCAGCTTAAGGGGGCTGGACACTGAAGCTTTCTTT
CDR3aa: CASSLRGLDTEAFF
j_gene: TRBJ1-1
v_gene: TRBV5-5
d_gene: TRBD1
abundance: .

CDR3nt: TGTGCCAGCAGTTACCGAAGCTTGGGGAGGGTATGGGACACCTTC
CDR3aa: CASSYRSLGRVWDTF
j_gene: TRBJ1-2
v_gene: TRBV28
d_gene: .
abundance: .

CDR3nt: TGTGCCAGCAGCCAAGACTCAGGGGTGGGGACCCAGTACTTC
CDR3aa: CASSQDSGVGTQYF
j_gene: TRBJ2-5
v_gene: TRBV3-1/TRBV3-2
d_gene: .
abundance: .

CDR3nt: TGTGCCAGCTCTTCCCCCGGGACAGCTCTTGAAAAACTGTTTTTT
CDR3aa: CASSSPGTALEKLFF
j_gene: TRBJ1-4
v_gene: TRBV18
d_gene: TRBD1
abundance: .

CDR3nt: TGTGCCAGCAGTTCCTACCGAGGCGGCAGCACTGAAGCTTTCTTT
CDR3aa: CASSSYRGGSTEAFF
j_gene: TRBJ1-1
v_gene: TRBV6-1
d_gene: .
abundance: once

CDR3nt: TGTGCCAGCAACAGCGGGAGTGTGTTCTTC
CDR3aa: CASNSGSVFF
j_gene: TRBJ2-1
v_gene: TRBV5-5
d_gene: TRBD2
abundance: .

CDR3nt: TGCAGCGCCGTGCCCGTGAGGAGCGCCACTGAGACCCAGTACTTC
CDR3aa: CSAVPVRSATETQYF
j_gene: TRBJ2-5
v_gene: TRBV29-1
d_gene: .
abundance: .

CDR3nt: TGTGCCAGCAGCCAACCTAGCGGGCCCCTCTCTGAGCAGTTCTTC
CDR3aa: CASSQPSGPLSEQFF
j_gene: TRBJ2-1
v_gene: TRBV3-1/TRBV3-2
d_gene: TRBD2
abundance: .

CDR3nt: TGTGCCACCTGGACGGGGTTTCCCCAGTACTTC
CDR3aa: CATWTGFPQYF
j_gene: TRBJ2-5
v_gene: TRBV6-5
d_gene: .
abundance: .

CDR3nt: TGCGCCAGCAGCTTGGCCGGGGTTGGGCAGTACTTC
CDR3aa: CASSLAGVGQYF
j_gene: TRBJ2-7
v_gene: TRBV5-1
d_gene: .
abundance: .

CDR3nt: TGTGCCTGGACCCTCTCGGGGGGCGGAGGTGAAGCTTTCTTT
CDR3aa: CAWTLSGGGGEAFF
j_gene: TRBJ1-1
v_gene: TRBV30
d_gene: .
abundance: .

CDR3nt: TGTGCCAGCAGTTTACGTGGCGGACATAATAATTCACCCCTCCACTTT
CDR3aa: CASSLRGGHNNSPLHF
j_gene: TRBJ1-6
v_gene: TRBV27
d_gene: .
abundance: .

CDR3nt: TGTGCCAGCGTTACAGGGGAGAAGGGAACTGAAGCTTTCTTT
CDR3aa: CASVTGEKGTEAFF
j_gene: TRBJ1-1
v_gene: TRBV25-1
d_gene: TRBD1
abundance: once

CDR3nt: TGTGCCAGCAGTGAATCGACTTTTATAAACCTTGCGCCCCAGCATTTT
CDR3aa: CASSESTFINLAPQHF
j_gene: TRBJ1-5
v_gene: TRBV6-1
d_gene: .
abundance: .

CDR3nt: TGTGCCAGCAGCTTAAATGGGGGGGTTAATATCAATGAGCAGTTCTTC
CDR3aa: CASSLNGGVNINEQFF
j_gene: TRBJ2-1
v_gene: TRBV7-2
d_gene: TRBD2
abundance: .

CDR3nt: TGTGCCAGCAGCTTTGGCACGGGGTGGAATGAGCAGTTCTTC
CDR3aa: CASSFGTGWNEQFF
j_gene: TRBJ2-1
v_gene: TRBV11-3
d_gene: .
abundance: .

CDR3nt: TGCAGCGTTGTAGTTTATCTGAACACTGAAGCTTTCTTT
CDR3aa: CSVVVYLNTEAFF
j_gene: TRBJ1-1
v_gene: TRBV29-1
d_gene: .
abundance: .

CDR3nt: TGTGCCAGCAGCGTCGGGGGGAAACACTATGGCTACACCTTC
CDR3aa: CASSVGGKHYGYTF
j_gene: TRBJ1-2
v_gene: TRBV7-2
d_gene: .
abundance: few

CDR3nt: TGTGCCAGCAGTTACGCAGCGGGGGGGAATGCAGATACGCAGTATTTT
CDR3aa: CASSYAAGGNADTQYF
j_gene: TRBJ2-3
v_gene: TRBV2
d_gene: TRBD2
abundance: .

CDR3nt: TGTGCCAGCAGCCAACAGGGGGCGCGGTCCAACGAGCAGTACTTC
CDR3aa: CASSQQGARSNEQYF
j_gene: TRBJ2-7
v_gene: TRBV3-1/TRBV3-2
d_gene: TRBD1
abundance: .

CDR3nt: TGTGCCAGCAGCCAGACTAGTTTGAATGAGCAGTTCTTC
CDR3aa: CASSQTSLNEQFF
j_gene: TRBJ2-1
v_gene: TRBV3-1/TRBV3-2
d_gene: .
abundance: .

CDR3nt: TGTGCCAGTACCCCCCGGGGTGCTGGAAACACCATATATTTT
CDR3aa: CASTPRGAGNTIYF
j_gene: TRBJ1-3
v_gene: TRBV19
d_gene: .
abundance: few

CDR3nt: TGTGCCAGCAGCTTAGAGGGTGGGACAGGAAGATCACCCCTCCACTTT
CDR3aa: CASSLEGGTGRSPLHF
j_gene: TRBJ1-6
v_gene: TRBV7-9
d_gene: TRBD1
abundance: .

CDR3nt: TGTGCCACCAGTAGTACTAGCGGGAGCGAGCAGTACTTC
CDR3aa: CATSSTSGSEQYF
j_gene: TRBJ2-7
v_gene: TRBV24-1
d_gene: TRBD2
abundance: .

CDR3nt: TGTGCCAGCACTGTACGGTTTACCCCCGATTCACCCCTCCACTTT
CDR3aa: CASTVRFTPDSPLHF
j_gene: TRBJ1-6
v_gene: TRBV6-5
d_gene: .
abundance: .

CDR3nt: TGTGCCAGCAGCCTACTGAACGGTGAGCAGTTCTTC
CDR3aa: CASSLLNGEQFF
j_gene: TRBJ2-1
v_gene: TRBV14
d_gene: .
abundance: .

CDR3nt: TGTGCCACCAGGGTACAGGGGTGGCAAGAGACCCAGTACTTC
CDR3aa: CATRVQGWQETQYF
j_gene: TRBJ2-5
v_gene: TRBV10-3
d_gene: TRBD1
abundance: .

CDR3nt: TGTGCCAGCAGCTTAGACACCAGGGGTGGCTACACCTTC
CDR3aa: CASSLDTRGGYTF
j_gene: TRBJ1-2
v_gene: TRBV11-3
d_gene: .
abundance: .

CDR3nt: TGTGCCACCAGTGATACCCGGACAGGGAGAGCCGTTGAAGCTTTCTTT
CDR3aa: CATSDTRTGRAVEAFF
j_gene: TRBJ1-1
v_gene: TRBV24-1
d_gene: TRBD1
abundance: .

CDR3nt: TGTGCCACCAGCAGGTGGAACACAGGGAACACCGGGGAGCTGTTTTTT
CDR3aa: CATSRWNTGNTGELFF
j_gene: TRBJ2-2
v_gene: TRBV15
d_gene: .
abundance: .

CDR3nt: TGTGCCAGCAGCCAAGTAGCGGGAAGCACAGATACGCAGTATTTT
CDR3aa: CASSQVAGSTDTQYF
j_gene: TRBJ2-3
v_gene: TRBV4-2
d_gene: TRBD2
abundance: .

CDR3nt: TGTGCCAGCAGCCATGCGGCATCAATTTACGAGCAGTACTTC
CDR3aa: CASSHAASIYEQYF
j_gene: TRBJ2-7
v_gene: TRBV3-1/TRBV3-2
d_gene: .
abundance: few

CDR3nt: TGTGCCAGTAGTATAGTGGACAGGGGGCAAGACCAGCCCCAGCATTTT
CDR3aa: CASSIVDRGQDQPQHF
j_gene: TRBJ1-5
v_gene: TRBV19
d_gene: TRBD1
abundance: once

CDR3nt: TGTGCCAGCAGTTACGGGGCCGTGGCTGAGCAGTTCTTC
CDR3aa: CASSYGAVAEQFF
j_gene: TRBJ2-1
v_gene: TRBV6-5
d_gene: .
abundance: .

CDR3nt: TGTGCCAGCTCACCACCGTCCGGGTATCTTGATACGCAGTATTTT
CDR3aa: CASSPPSGYLDTQYF
j_gene: TRBJ2-3
v_gene: TRBV18
d_gene: .
abundance: .

CDR3nt: TGTGCCAGCAGCGTCCTCGGACAGAACACCGGGGAGCTGTTTTTT
CDR3aa: CASSVLGQNTGELFF
j_gene: TRBJ2-2
v_gene: TRBV9
d_gene: .
abundance: .

CDR3nt: TGCAGTGCTAGTGAACAGGGGGCGCGAGGCTACACCTTC
CDR3aa: CSASEQGARGYTF
j_gene: TRBJ1-2
v_gene: TRBV20-1
d_gene: TRBD1
abundance: .

CDR3nt: TGTGCCAGCAGTTTAGGCGGCGAGCAGTTCTTC
CDR3aa: CASSLGGEQFF
j_gene: TRBJ2-1
v_gene: TRBV6-2/TRBV6-3
d_gene: .
abundance: few

CDR3nt: TGCAGCGTCCGGGACAGGGACCCCTACGAGCAGTACTTC
CDR3aa: CSVRDRDPYEQYF
j_gene: TRBJ2-7
v_gene: TRBV29-1
d_gene: TRBD1
abundance: .

CDR3nt: TGTGCCAGCAGCCGCGGACTAGCGGGGAACACAGATACGCAGTATTTT
CDR3aa: CASSRGLAGNTDTQYF
j_gene: TRBJ2-3
v_gene: TRBV14
d_gene: TRBD2
abundance: .

CDR3nt: TGTGCCAGCAGCCAAGAAATATCTGGACAGTTCTATGGCTACACCTTC
CDR3aa: CASSQEISGQFYGYTF
j_gene: TRBJ1-2
v_gene: TRBV4-2
d_gene: .
abundance: .

CDR3nt: TGCAGTGCTAGTGGACAGAAATCCTACGAGCAGTACTTC
CDR3aa: CSASGQKSYEQYF
j_gene: TRBJ2-7
v_gene: TRBV20-1
d_gene: .
abundance: .

CDR3nt: TGTGCCAGCAGCTTAGCGGGCTCGTGGAGGGGCTCCTACGAGCAGTACTTC
CDR3aa: CASSLAGSWRGSYEQYF
j_gene: TRBJ2-7
v_gene: TRBV11-2
d_gene: .
abundance: .

CDR3nt: TGTGCCAGCAGAAGGGGGCTTCAGCCCCAGCATTTT
CDR3aa: CASRRGLQPQHF
j_gene: TRBJ1-5
v_gene: TRBV6-5
d_gene: TRBD1
abundance: .

CDR3nt: TGTGCCAGCAGCCCCTGGGACAGTAGAATCACTAACTATGGCTACACCTTC
CDR3aa: CASSPWDSRITNYGYTF
j_gene: TRBJ1-2
v_gene: TRBV7-9
d_gene: TRBD1
abundance: once

CDR3nt: TGTGCCAGCAGTTTAAGGGGGTGGGAGCAGTACTTC
CDR3aa: CASSLRGWEQYF
j_gene: TRBJ2-7
v_gene: TRBV28
d_gene: .
abundance: .

CDR3nt: TGTGCCAGCAGTAATACATACGAGCAGTACTTC
CDR3aa: CASSNTYEQYF
j_gene: TRBJ2-7
v_gene: TRBV2
d_gene: .
abundance: .

CDR3nt: TGTGCCAGCACCAAAGGGGGCCTTCAGGGCCAGTACTTC
CDR3aa: CASTKGGLQGQYF
j_gene: TRBJ2-5
v_gene: TRBV3-1/TRBV3-2
d_gene: TRBD1
abundance: .

CDR3nt: TGCGCCAGCAGCCAAGATTATAGTCGGATAGCGGGAGTAGCCGATGAGCAGTTCTTC
CDR3aa: CASSQDYSRIAGVADEQFF
j_gene: TRBJ2-1
v_gene: TRBV4-3
d_gene: TRBD2
abundance: .

CDR3nt: TGTGCCAGCAGCGGGGGGACAGGGCCCTCCTACGAGCAGTACTTC
CDR3aa: CASSGGTGPSYEQYF
j_gene: TRBJ2-7
v_gene: TRBV9
d_gene: TRBD1
abundance: .